These 3 T cell receptor beta chains originate from one sample sequenced in a study of blood T cell repertoires in COVID-19. Produced via immunoSEQ multiplex PCR; TCRdb's table is partial and in-frame only. This table has approximately 340,000 clones, roughly 87% appearing once. Sequencing was carried out using peripheral blood. Receptors were obtained from a man in his thirties or forties with COVID-19, enrolled during active disease.

The chain employs TRBV28 and TRBJ1-1, with TRBD1 as a possible D gene (6 bases). The CDR3 has 14 amino acids. V was clipped by 8 bases and J by 0 bases, with 13 bases between them. Germline V gene lookup returns CDR1 MDHEN and CDR2 SYDVKM. Written as DNA, the CDR3 is TGTGCCAGCCAATTAGGGGGGGTGAACACTGAAGCTTTCTTT. It yields the protein CASQLGGVNTEAFF.

The chain is built from TRBV25-1 and TRBJ2-5; D ambiguous. V lost 3 bases and J 1 base, leaving 9 bases between the germline ends. CDR1 and CDR2 from the germline V gene are MGHDK and SYGVNS. The CDR3 runs to 14 residues. CDR3 nucleotides: TGTGCCAGCAGTGAGCCGGGTTTCCAAGAGACCCAGTACTTC. Protein product: CASSEPGFQETQYF.

The V and J genes are TRBV4-2 and TRBJ2-2; TRBD1 matches at 9 bases. V gave up 8 bases and J gave up 1 base; unmatched junction bases: 5. The CDR3 runs to 15 residues. CDR1 LGHNA and CDR2 YNFKEQ come from the germline V gene. This chain's CDR3 is CASARGQGNTGELFF. The CDR3 coding sequence is TGTGCCAGCGCACGGGGACAGGGGAACACCGGGGAGCTGTTTTTT.